These 30 T cell receptor beta chains came from one sample sequenced in a study of blood T cell repertoires in COVID-19. The repertoire was sequenced with immunoSEQ multiplex PCR; TCRdb's copy has only in-frame clones and lacks some. The profile shows 250,000 to 300,000 clones, 80% to 90% of them singletons. Specimen: peripheral blood. The source is a man aged 30-40 years with active or convalescent COVID-19.

This clone was observed once. V usage is TRBV5-1 and J usage is TRBJ2-3; 7 bases fit TRBD2. The CDR3 length is 16 residues. Losses at the gene ends were 8 bases for V and 2 bases for J; bases not matched to a gene: 14. CDR1 SGHRS and CDR2 YFSETQ come from the germline V gene. The CDR3 DNA reads TGCGCCAGTGTTGGAGGCGGGGGTGCTTTCACAGATACGCAGTATTTT. Translating gives CASVGGGGAFTDTQYF.

The J gene is TRBJ1-1, the V gene TRBV27, with a possible D match to TRBD1 (5 bases). Between the trimmed V and J ends, which lost 5 bases and 0 bases, there was a span of 7 bases. Germline V gene sequence: CDR1 MNHEY, CDR2 SMNVEV (reference sequence). The CDR3 has 13 amino acids. The CDR3 region is CASSGHVNTEAFF. The CDR3 DNA is TGTGCCAGCAGTGGACATGTGAACACTGAAGCTTTCTTT.

The rearrangement links TRBV18 to TRBJ2-5; TRBD2 matches 9 bases. V was pared by 3 bases and J by 5 bases, with 7 bases of the junction left unmatched. Germline loops: CDR1 KGHSH, CDR2 LQKENI. CDR3 size: 15 residues. In nucleotides, the CDR3 is TGTGCCAGCTCACCGGCTAGCGGGGTATCGGAGACCCAGTACTTC. It encodes CASSPASGVSETQYF.

The gene calls are TRBV6-2 or TRBV6-3 and TRBJ1-3; D possibly corresponds to TRBD1 (5 bases). Germline V CDR1 and CDR2: MNHEY, SVGEGT. This CDR3 has 16 amino acids. Trimming removed 2 bases at V and 0 bases at J, with 11 bases between. The CDR3 loop reads CASSYGRGSSGNTIYF. In DNA form, the CDR3 reads TGTGCCAGCAGTTACGGACGGGGGTCCTCTGGAAACACCATATATTTT.

This chain links TRBV5-4 with TRBJ1-4, with 9 nucleotides matching TRBD1. This CDR3 is built from 14 residues. Germline CDR1 is SGHNT and CDR2 is YYREEE (reference sequence). J was trimmed by 8 bases and V by 3 bases; bases with no gene match: 5. CDR3 nucleotide sequence: TGTGCCAGCAGCTGGGACAGGGCGGGCGAAAAACTGTTTTTT. Translating it yields CASSWDRAGEKLFF.

The V call is TRBV5-1, the J call TRBJ1-2; possible D gene TRBD1, 5 bases. V dropped 3 bases and J dropped 1 base, with 16 bases sitting between them. Germline V lookup: CDR1 SGHRS, CDR2 YFSETQ. CDR3 length: 16 amino acids. CDR3 sequence (DNA): TGCGCCAGCAGCTCGGCGGGGACGGACCTTAACTATGGCTACACCTTC. Its protein is CASSSAGTDLNYGYTF.

This clone was seen just once. The gene calls are TRBV27 and TRBJ2-3; possible D gene TRBD2, 6 bases. The CDR3 covers 13 residues. Trimming pared 8 bases from V and 1 base from J, leaving 10 bases between. CDR1 and CDR2 from the germline V gene are MNHEY and SMNVEV (reference sequence). The CDR3 is CASAGGGTDTQYF. In nucleotides, the CDR3 is TGTGCCAGCGCCGGGGGAGGCACAGATACGCAGTATTTT.

The rearrangement uses TRBV19 and TRBJ2-3; 9 bases map to TRBD2. The V and J ends lost 9 bases and 3 bases, in that order; junction bases with no gene match: 25. The CDR3 extends over 20 amino acids. Germline V gene sequence: CDR1 LNHDA, CDR2 SQIVND (reference sequence). This chain's CDR3 is CASALHGTSWARTNTDTQYF. In DNA, the CDR3 is TGTGCCAGCGCTCTCCACGGGACTAGCTGGGCTCGGACAAATACAGATACGCAGTATTTT.

The chain employs TRBV15 and TRBJ1-1; D perhaps matches TRBD1 (6 bases). The CDR3 length is 12 residues. The V gene lost 4 bases and the J gene lost 7 bases, with 10 bases spanning the gap. The germline V gene has CDR1 LNHNV and CDR2 YYDKDF (reference sequence). As DNA, the CDR3 is TGTGCCACCAGCAAGAGGACAGATGAAGCTTTCTTT. It specifies CATSKRTDEAFF.

The rearrangement joins TRBV2 to TRBJ1-5, with 11 bases fitting TRBD1. Trimming took 6 bases from V and 1 from J; bases not matched to a gene: 8. Germline lookup yields CDR1 SNHLY and CDR2 FYNNEI. The CDR3 totals 17 residues. The CDR3: CASRGRDRGLSNQPQHF. In nucleotides, the CDR3 is TGTGCCAGCAGGGGCCGGGACAGGGGGTTGAGCAATCAGCCCCAGCATTTT.

This clone was found a few times. The chain uses TRBV6-4 and TRBJ2-3, with TRBD1 identical over 7 bases. Germline trimming cut 4 bases from V and 5 bases from J; bases unmatched to any gene: 12. CDR1 is MRHNA and CDR2 is SNTAGT in the germline V gene. CDR3 size: 16 residues. CDR3 DNA sequence: TGTGCCAGCAGTGTGGGACAGCGCGGCGGTAGAGATACGCAGTATTTT. Amino acid sequence: CASSVGQRGGRDTQYF.

This clone occurred once. The genes are TRBV6-2 or TRBV6-3 and TRBJ2-5; D uncertain. V dropped 4 bases and J dropped 5 bases, with 8 bases sitting between them. Per germline, CDR1 MNHEY and CDR2 SVGEGT. The CDR3 covers 12 residues. The CDR3 sequence is CASSWVGETQYF. The CDR3 coding sequence is TGTGCCAGCAGTTGGGTCGGGGAGACCCAGTACTTC.

The rearrangement joins TRBV15 to TRBJ1-2, with D unclear. Per germline, CDR1 LNHNV and CDR2 YYDKDF (reference sequence). V dropped 8 bases and J dropped 1 base, with 17 bases sitting between them. This CDR3 is built from 15 residues. The chain's CDR3 is CATSGVIEVNYGYTF. The CDR3 DNA reads as TGTGCCACCTCGGGAGTGATAGAGGTTAACTATGGCTACACCTTC.

The V call is TRBV14, the J call TRBJ2-7; 10 nucleotides align to TRBD2. CDR1 is SGHDN and CDR2 is FVKESK in the germline V gene. The CDR3 is 15 amino acids. The J segment lost 5 bases and the V segment lost 4 bases, leaving 8 bases of the junction unmatched. Here the CDR3 DNA reads TGTGCCAGCAGCCGGAAAACTAGCGGGGTCAACGAGCAGTACTTC. It specifies CASSRKTSGVNEQYF.

The chain joins TRBV7-2 to TRBJ1-2, with 7 positions matching TRBD1. The CDR3 totals 15 residues. The J segment lost 4 bases and the V segment lost 6 bases, leaving 11 bases of the junction unmatched. From germline, CDR1 is SGHTA and CDR2 FQGNSA. The DNA of the CDR3 is TGTGCCAGCAGAGCAAACAGGGGAGGTGGCTATGGCTACACCTTC. It is translated as CASRANRGGGYGYTF.

V and J are TRBV2 and TRBJ1-3; 9 nucleotides line up with TRBD1. This CDR3 has 15 amino acids. V shed 10 bases and J 0 bases; nucleotides not matched to a gene: 7. In germline, CDR1 is SNHLY, CDR2 FYNNEI. CDR3 sequence (DNA): TGTGCCACACGACAGGGGGAGAGCTCTGGAAACACCATATATTTT. It codes for CATRQGESSGNTIYF.

This clone showed up just once. The chain carries TRBV7-8 and TRBJ1-2; D not certain. The V gene's germline CDR1 is SGHVS and CDR2 FQNEAQ. The V gene lost 1 base and the J gene lost 6 bases, with 12 bases spanning the gap. The CDR3 sequence is 14 residues long. CDR3: CASSLVSRANGYTF. The CDR3 DNA sequence: TGTGCCAGCAGCTTAGTTAGCAGAGCCAATGGCTACACCTTC.

The V and J genes are TRBV20-1 and TRBJ2-1; 13 bases line up with TRBD2. This CDR3 has 17 residues. Germline V gene lookup returns CDR1 DFQATT and CDR2 SNEGSKA (reference sequence). J lost 8 bases, V lost 3 bases, and 13 bases had no gene match. The CDR3 is CSASDLARTSGGYEQFF. The CDR3 nucleotides read TGCAGTGCTAGTGATTTGGCCCGGACTAGCGGGGGCTATGAGCAGTTCTTC.

The CDR3 DNA reads TGTGCCACCAGCGGAAGAAAGGGGACAGCTAATTCACCCCTCCACTTT. The encoded protein is CATSGRKGTANSPLHF. The chain combines TRBV15 with TRBJ1-6, with 7 bases fitting TRBD1. The V gene end was trimmed by 5 bases and the J gene end by 6 bases; junction bases not matched to a gene: 10. The CDR3 runs 16 residues. The germline V gene encodes CDR1 LNHNV and CDR2 YYDKDF (reference sequence).

This clone appeared once. This chain uses TRBV9 with TRBJ2-1; perhaps TRBD2 as D (5 bases). This CDR3 has 13 residues. CDR1 and CDR2 (germline): SGDLS, YYNGEE. V was pared by 4 bases and J by 9 bases, with 14 bases between. The CDR3 is CASSPEGLFEQFF. In nucleotides, the CDR3 is TGTGCCAGCAGCCCCGAGGGCCTCTTTGAGCAGTTCTTC. Variable domain in full (rest from reference TRBV9 and TRBJ2-1): DSGVTQTPKHLITATGQRVTLRCSPRSGDLSVYWYQQSLDQGLQFLIQYYNGEERAKGNILERFSAQQFPDLHSELNLSSLELGDSALYFCASSPEGLFEQFFGPGTRLTVL.

The V gene is TRBV19, the J gene TRBJ1-6; 8 bases fit TRBD1. Per the germline V gene, CDR1 is LNHDA and CDR2 is SQIVND (reference sequence). This CDR3 has 14 residues. The V and J ends lost 8 bases and 10 bases, in that order; junction bases with no gene match: 10. CDR3 DNA: TGTGCCAGTCTTGGACAGGGCGAATTATCACCCCTCCACTTT. Protein: CASLGQGELSPLHF.

V usage is TRBV7-8 and J usage is TRBJ1-1, with TRBD1 as a possible D gene (5 bases). The CDR3 is 13 residues long. Trimming left V 5 bases short and J 5 bases short, with 12 bases between. CDR1 SGHVS and CDR2 FQNEAQ come from the germline V gene. CDR3 protein: CASSAQQETEAFF. The CDR3 nucleotides read TGTGCCAGCAGCGCCCAACAGGAGACTGAAGCTTTCTTT.

The chain uses TRBV19 and TRBJ2-1, with 8 bases matching TRBD2. The J segment lost 5 bases and the V segment lost 6 bases, leaving 12 bases of the junction unmatched. Germline CDR1 LNHDA, CDR2 SQIVND (reference sequence). This CDR3 has 16 residues. CDR3 amino acids: CASSPLRLAKDNEQFF. CDR3 bases: TGTGCCAGTAGCCCACTAAGACTAGCGAAAGACAATGAGCAGTTCTTC.

The rearrangement links TRBV25-1 to TRBJ2-5, with 12 positions matching TRBD1. The junction had 2 bases not matched to a gene; V was cut back by 4 bases and J by 5 bases. The CDR3 sequence is 14 residues long. CDR1 MGHDK and CDR2 SYGVNS come from the germline V gene. The CDR3 nucleotides read TGTGCCAGCAGTGGGGGACAGGGGGCTGAGACCCAGTACTTC. Translation gives CASSGGQGAETQYF.

This chain links TRBV5-1 with TRBJ1-1; D is perhaps TRBD1 (5 bases). V was trimmed by 3 bases and J by 1 base, leaving 16 bases between them. Germline assignment: CDR1 SGHRS and CDR2 YFSETQ. The CDR3 runs to 16 residues. The DNA of the CDR3 is TGCGCCAGCAGCTCCACGGTTGGGGCAGGGAACACTGAAGCTTTCTTT. Translated, it gives CASSSTVGAGNTEAFF.

The chain is built from TRBV11-3 and TRBJ2-1, with D unresolved. Trimming removed 5 bases from V and 6 bases from J, with 11 bases in between. This CDR3 is built from 13 residues. Germline assignment: CDR1 SGHNT and CDR2 YENEEA. The CDR3 region has the DNA TGTGCCAGCAGCCTCTACTCAGGCAATGAGCAGTTCTTC. This encodes CASSLYSGNEQFF.

This clone was observed a few times. V is TRBV7-2 and J is TRBJ2-2; 8 nucleotides align to TRBD1. Germline trimming cut 5 bases from V and 6 bases from J; bases unmatched to any gene: 11. The CDR3 has 16 amino acids. In germline, CDR1 is SGHTA, CDR2 FQGNSA. In nucleotides, the CDR3 is TGTGCCAGCAGCCTAAGATGGACAGGGTCGGCCGGGGAGCTGTTTTTT. Translated: CASSLRWTGSAGELFF. The variable domain in full, completed from reference TRBV7-2 and TRBJ2-2, reads GAGVSQSPSNKVTEKGKDVELRCDPISGHTALYWYRQSLGQGLEFLIYFQGNSAPDKSGLPSDRFSAERTGGSVSTLTIQRTQQEDSAVYLCASSLRWTGSAGELFFGEGSRLTVL.

V and J are TRBV15 and TRBJ1-5, with 7 bases lining up with TRBD1. Germline V gene lookup returns CDR1 LNHNV and CDR2 YYDKDF (reference sequence). V lost 1 base, J lost 0 bases, and 3 bases stayed unmatched. The CDR3 is made up of 16 amino acids. The CDR3 coding sequence is TGTGCCACCAGCAGAGGGGACAGCTATAGCAATCAGCCCCAGCATTTT. It is translated as CATSRGDSYSNQPQHF.

The V gene is TRBV29-1, the J gene TRBJ2-6, with D uncertain. The CDR3 runs 16 residues. The ends were cut back, 4 bases at V and 1 base at J, with 14 bases in the middle. CDR1 is SQVTM, CDR2 ANQGSEA, per germline. In nucleotides, the CDR3 is TGCAGCGTTGTGCACGACGGGTCTTCTGGGGCCAACGTCCTGACTTTC. Translating gives CSVVHDGSSGANVLTF.

The genes are TRBV9 and TRBJ1-6; D unclear. There are 14 residues in the CDR3. Trimming removed 0 bases from V and 7 bases from J, with 8 bases in between. Germline CDR1 is SGDLS and CDR2 is YYNGEE. DNA of the CDR3: TGTGCCAGCAGCGTAGGTCTACTCAATTCACCCCTCCACTTT. Translation gives CASSVGLLNSPLHF.